This TCR beta chain was captured in a study of Ad26.COV2.S vaccination and SARS-CoV-2 variants. Study overall: The Ad26.COV2.S arm of the COV1001 trial was where the donor was placed. Donor got 5x10^10 or 1x10^11 viral particles of Ad26.COV2.S.

This CDR3 has 13 amino acids. V shed 2 bases and J shed 7 bases, with 10 bases lying between them. Germline CDR1 and CDR2: SGDLS and YYNGEE. Treatment: roughly 18 received Ad26.COV2.S at low or high dose, single or two shots; about five received placebo; per-sample allocation not given. Sampling took place 63 days after the first vaccine or placebo injection. Sequencing was performed with immunoSEQ multiplex PCR; in TCRdb, only in-frame clones are kept and a portion is missing. The sample has roughly 500,000 clones; around 88% are singletons. Study results and limitations: The study found similar non-spike TCR breadth in vaccine and placebo recipients.

In the case of this clone: The target antigen is unknown.

J is TRBJ1-5 and V is TRBV9; perhaps TRBD1 as D (5 bases). The sequence came from a person aged 18-65 years who received the Ad26.COV2.S COVID-19 vaccine or a placebo. The sample consisted of peripheral blood, taken in a trial of Ad26.COV2.S vaccine versus placebo. Here the CDR3 reads CASSVGAGQPQHF. DNA for the CDR3: TGTGCCAGCAGCGTCGGGGCAGGGCAGCCCCAGCATTTT.